This entry lists 3 T cell receptor beta chains sequenced from one sample in a study of CD8 T cells in ankylosing spondylitis. TCRdb used MiXCR to reprocess the 5' RACE reads, holding one entry per CDR3 protein. This repertoire shows 150,000 to 200,000 distinct CDR3 sequences, 15% to 20% found once; its top ten account for approximately 4%. The material sequenced was blood, either unsorted or a sorted T cell fraction (not recorded which). These receptors all come from a male donor aged 5 to 29 with ankylosing spondylitis or in good health (not recorded which).

This sequence joins TRBV7-8 and TRBJ2-3; the match to TRBD2 covers 9 bases. CDR3 size: 13 residues. Germline V gene data show CDR1 as SGHVS and CDR2 as FQNEAQ. After removal of 6 bases from V and 3 bases from J, the junction contained 1 base not matched to a gene. The CDR3 region is CASRLAGTDTQYF. The CDR3 DNA reads TGTGCCAGCAGGCTAGCGGGAACAGATACGCAGTATTTT.

This clonotype was seen many times. This chain links TRBV20-1 with TRBJ2-2; D gene unclear. Trimming removed 7 bases from V and 6 bases from J, with 9 bases in between. The V gene's germline CDR1 is DFQATT and CDR2 SNEGSKA (reference sequence). The CDR3 is 11 residues long. CDR3 sequence reads: CSGLTAGELFF. The CDR3 bases are TGCAGTGGTTTGACGGCCGGGGAGCTGTTTTTT.

This chain links TRBV20-1 with TRBJ2-3; no firm D call. The CDR3 contains 11 residues. CDR1 DFQATT and CDR2 SNEGSKA come from the germline V gene (reference sequence). V shed 2 bases and J shed 7 bases, with 7 bases lying between them. Here the CDR3 DNA reads TGCAGTGCTAGATCCAAGAATACGCAGTATTTT. Protein product: CSARSKNTQYF.